Listed here are 7 T cell receptor beta chains from one sample, sequenced in a study of molecular identifiers for immune sequencing clone quantification. Each CDR3 protein gets one entry after TCRdb re-called the PCR reads with MiXCR. The table includes more than 60,000 distinct CDR3 sequences, around 17% detected once. The specimen was naive CD8+ T cells from blood, with Jurkat cell RNA spiked in. Subset defined: FACS-sorted CD8+CD4-CCR7+CD45RA+ naive T cells. These receptors were collected from a human donor in good health. Some libraries in this study had Jurkat cell RNA spiked in.

Regarding this clonotype: Being one base from a much bigger clone, this may be a read error. The chain employs TRBV23-1 and TRBJ2-1; maybe TRBD2 (7 bases). TRBV23-1 is given ORF status, its function remaining uncertain. This CDR3 spans 18 amino acids. V shed 11 bases and J shed 7 bases, with 33 bases lying between them. The CDR3 protein is CAYNTGISGPDGGNEQFF. DNA of the CDR3: TGCGCCTACAATACAGGGATTAGCGGGCCTGATGGGGGGAATGAGCAGTTCTTC.

The chain joins TRBV28 to TRBJ2-2, with TRBD1 matching over 8 bases. This CDR3 comprises 14 residues. Germline assignment: CDR1 MDHEN and CDR2 SYDVKM. V lost 6 bases and J lost 6; bases outside the gene matches: 6. CDR3 region: CASSTTGVAGELFF. The CDR3 DNA reads as TGTGCCAGCAGCACGACAGGGGTGGCCGGGGAGCTGTTTTTT.

This clonotype was observed a few times. This rearrangement joins TRBV18 to TRBJ2-5; D is perhaps TRBD1 (5 bases). The germline gives CDR1 KGHSH, CDR2 LQKENI. The CDR3 runs to 13 residues. V was trimmed by 6 bases and J by 2 bases, leaving 10 bases between them. The CDR3 loop reads CASSSQGQETQYF. The CDR3 DNA sequence: TGTGCCAGCTCTTCCCAGGGACAAGAGACCCAGTACTTC.

Many counts were recorded for this clonotype. The J gene is TRBJ2-4, the V gene TRBV20-1, with 7 bases fitting TRBD2. V lost 2 bases and J lost 3; bases outside the gene matches: 16. This CDR3 spans 18 amino acids. Germline V gene lookup returns CDR1 DFQATT and CDR2 SNEGSKA (reference sequence). CDR3: CSARPTLSSGSHKNIQYF. Here the CDR3 DNA reads TGCAGTGCTAGACCCACCCTTTCTAGCGGTAGCCACAAAAACATTCAGTACTTC.

This clonotype was found many times. The chain joins TRBV12-3 or TRBV12-4 to TRBJ1-5; 7 bases are a match to TRBD1. V dropped 6 bases and J dropped 2; count of bases not matched to a gene: 7. The CDR3 spans 15 residues. The CDR3 sequence is CASSPRGGGNQPQHF. CDR3 nucleotide sequence: TGTGCCAGCAGCCCCAGGGGGGGAGGCAATCAGCCCCAGCATTTT.

In the case of this clonotype: A read error may explain this, as a much larger clone is one base away. This sequence joins TRBV11-1 and TRBJ2-3, with TRBD2 matching over 12 bases. CDR1 SGHAT and CDR2 FQDESV come from the germline V gene (reference sequence). This CDR3 has 14 residues. The CDR3 sequence is CACSRLAGEDTQYF. The CDR3 DNA sequence: TGTGCCTGCAGCAGACTAGCGGGAGAGGATACGCAGTATTTT. Variable domain in full (rest from reference TRBV11-1 and TRBJ2-3): EAEVAQSPRYKITEKSQAVAFWCDPISGHATLYWYRQILGQGPELLVQFQDESVVDDSQLPKDRFSAERLKGVDSTLKIQPAELGDSAMYLCACSRLAGEDTQYFGPGTRLTVL.

This clonotype was seen repeatedly, ten times or more. J is TRBJ2-3 and V is TRBV27; TRBD2 matches 7 bases. This CDR3 is 18 amino acids long. With V trimmed by 6 bases and J by 0 bases, 15 bases remained unmatched. Germline V gene sequence: CDR1 MNHEY, CDR2 SMNVEV (reference sequence). For the CDR3, the DNA is TGTGCCAGCAGCCGGGCGGGAGTGGTACCCCGAAGCACAGATACGCAGTATTTT. It codes for CASSRAGVVPRSTDTQYF.